This T cell receptor beta chain was documented in a study of T cell responses to AZD1222 COVID-19 vaccine. Whole-study results and caveats: Only a handful of AZD1222 recipients, more than 5 in all, had baseline seropositivity. Donors skewed white British and female; clonal diversity was possibly underestimated.

The CDR3 has 14 amino acids. V was cut by 3 bases and J by 3 bases, with 10 bases left in between. Germline CDR1 is SGHTA and CDR2 is FQGTGA. Details on this clone: What it binds is not known.

Data came from immunoSEQ multiplex PCR; TCRdb stores just in-frame clones and leaves some out. The sample carries approximately 100,000 clones, over 85% recorded once. The receptor comes from an adult in good health. The specimen was peripheral blood, collected on day 0 of AZD1222 vaccination. The V gene is TRBV7-3, the J gene TRBJ2-3, with D possibly being TRBD2 (6 bases). For the CDR3, the DNA is TGTGCCAGCAGCTTCGCGGGGAGGACAGATACGCAGTATTTT. Translating gives CASSFAGRTDTQYF.